The clone carrying this TCR beta chain turned up a few times. Isolation recovered at least 6 million PBMCs from every sample. Primers used in a second PCR of about 7 to 12 cycles were a sample-barcoded 5' primer and a J-beta primer mix. The authors tagged each cDNA molecule using a template-switch adaptor with 12 random nucleotides. TCRdb ran MiXCR on the 5' RACE reads and lists one entry per CDR3 protein. The data contain 780,000 or so distinct CDR3 sequences, 25% of them seen just once; the ten biggest clones take up under 4.5%. This sample was included in a study of blood T cells in healthy people across ages. Study overall: Per two T cells, about one barcoded beta molecule was captured through template switching.

The CDR3 covers 13 residues. Germline CDR1 reads SEHNR; CDR2 reads FQNEAQ (reference sequence). These data are also associated with another study on T cells of mothers and their children. As that report states: A few healthy Caucasian mothers and their six children were the donors.

The sequenced material came from blood. This TCR came from a boy between 5 and 17 years old in good health. V is TRBV7-9 and J is TRBJ2-5; 7 nucleotides agree with TRBD2. TRBJ2-7 matches the DNA end more closely, so the J call is doubtful. Here the CDR3 reads CASSYPGGYEQYF. CDR3 sequence (DNA): TGTGCCAGCAGTTATCCGGGAGGCTACGAGCAGTACTTC.